Sequencing of this T cell receptor beta chain was carried out in a study of shared clonotypes between healthy human individuals. Worth noting for this clone: Antigen unknown. A junction end diverges from the germline sequence, so it may reflect a read error. This sample includes further DNA sequences coding for the same CDR3.

It was at deep level that the assay was run. Some clones are missing from TCRdb's copy, which holds only in-frame ones; the method was immunoSEQ multiplex PCR. The table records some 2 million clones, about 95% of them present only once. Naivety among CD8 cells was defined by CD45RO negativity and positive CCR7 selection, thereby excluding terminally differentiated effector memory CD45RA+ cells. The study's findings and limits: Tissues were not sampled, only blood, and their repertoires likely differ. When compared with the clonotypes that were shared by all four sorted-subset donors, the non-shared clonotypes turned out to have lower generation probabilities. The study's rarefaction showed incomplete sorted-subset sequencing despite large depth.

Germline CDR1 reads SGHTA; CDR2 reads FQGNSA. This CDR3 is built from 14 residues. The rearrangement uses TRBV7-2 and TRBJ2-7; 9 bases align to TRBD2. The sequenced material came from naive CD8+ T cells sorted from blood. The sequence was obtained from a young man in good health. CDR3 amino acids: CASSLAGYSYEQYF. CDR3 DNA: TGTGCCAGCAGCCTAGCGGGGTACTCCTACGAGCAGTACTTC.